This TCR beta chain was sequenced for a study of human T cells and chemical hapten exposure. The table lists this clonotype with a few counts. TCRdb re-called the 5' RACE reads through MiXCR, storing one row per CDR3 protein. The data show approximately 140,000 distinct CDR3 sequences, with roughly 4% seen just once and about 1.3% held by the top ten. Trimming stripped 0 bases from V and 2 bases from J, with 15 bases between. This CDR3 region has 17 residues. The germline V gene has CDR1 SGHAT and CDR2 FQNNGV. Total RNA was isolated from whole blood that had not been fractionated. This chain joins TRBV11-2 and TRBJ2-3; no reliable D call. The receptor comes from a female donor in good health. CDR3 region: CASSLDLLTEDTDTQYF. The CDR3 bases are TGTGCCAGCAGCTTAGACCTACTGACGGAAGACACAGATACGCAGTATTTT.